Shown below are 27 T cell receptor beta chains from a single sample sequenced in a study of blood T cell repertoires in COVID-19. Data came from immunoSEQ multiplex PCR; TCRdb stores just in-frame clones and leaves some out. The sample lists approximately 100,000 clones, about 90% occurring once. Sequencing input: peripheral blood. The receptors were sampled from a man aged 50 to 59 with acute or convalescent COVID-19.

This chain uses TRBV7-3 with TRBJ1-1, with D hard to call. Trimming cost V 3 bases and J 0 bases, with 11 bases left between them. The germline gives CDR1 SGHTA, CDR2 FQGTGA. This CDR3 region has 15 residues. CDR3 in DNA: TGTGCCAGCAGCTTGGGCTCCACCTTGAACACTGAAGCTTTCTTT. Its protein product is CASSLGSTLNTEAFF. Full variable domain (missing parts from reference TRBV7-3 and TRBJ1-1): GAGVSQTPSNKVTEKGKYVELRCDPISGHTALYWYRQSLGQGPEFLIYFQGTGAADDSGLPNDRFFAVRPEGSVSTLKIQRTERGDSAVYLCASSLGSTLNTEAFFGQGTRLTVV.

V usage is TRBV11-2 and J usage is TRBJ2-7; 9 positions match TRBD1. The length of the CDR3 is 16 residues. Trimming at V came to 5 bases and at J to 1 base, leaving 9 bases not matched to a gene. Germline-derived CDR1 and CDR2 are SGHAT and FQNNGV. The CDR3 bases are TGTGCCAGCAGCCTTATGGACAGGGGATTATCCTACGAGCAGTACTTC. Translating it yields CASSLMDRGLSYEQYF.

The rearrangement links TRBV27 to TRBJ2-7; D gene ambiguous. Germline V gene data show CDR1 as MNHEY and CDR2 as SMNVEV (reference sequence). The CDR3 totals 13 residues. The ends were cut back, 5 bases at V and 3 bases at J, with 11 bases in the middle. CDR3 coding DNA: TGTGCCAGCAGTCCCACCCCACACTACGAGCAGTACTTC. Protein product: CASSPTPHYEQYF.

The chain links TRBV2 to TRBJ2-2; D unresolved. The V end was cut by 9 bases, the J end by 0 bases, with 14 bases between. The CDR3 loop spans 15 amino acids. Germline V gives CDR1 SNHLY, CDR2 FYNNEI. In DNA form, the CDR3 reads TGTGCCAGGAGCCTAAGAGCCCCGAACACCGGGGAGCTGTTTTTT. It yields the protein CARSLRAPNTGELFF. The variable domain in full, with the rest retrieved from reference TRBV2 and TRBJ2-2, is EPEVTQTPSHQVTQMGQEVILRCVPISNHLYFYWYRQILGQKVEFLVSFYNNEISEKSEIFDDQFSVERPDGSNFTLKIRSTKLEDSAMYFCARSLRAPNTGELFFGEGSRLTVL.

This chain connects TRBV6-5 to TRBJ2-1; TRBD1 is a possible D gene (5 bases). The CDR3 sequence is 15 residues long. V lost 6 bases and J 0 bases, leaving 12 bases between the germline ends. The V gene's germline CDR1 is MNHEY and CDR2 SVGAGI. CDR3 sequence (DNA): TGTGCCAGCAGACGCAGGGAAAACTCCTACAATGAGCAGTTCTTC. Amino acid sequence: CASRRRENSYNEQFF.

J is TRBJ2-7 and V is TRBV5-8; D unclear. In germline, CDR1 is SGHTS, CDR2 YDEGEE. This CDR3 spans 13 amino acids. V gave up 4 bases and J gave up 3 bases, with 11 bases separating them. This chain's CDR3 is CASSKQLGYEQYF. The CDR3, as DNA: TGTGCCAGCAGCAAACAGTTAGGCTACGAGCAGTACTTC.

Here the CDR3 DNA reads TGTGCCAGCAGCCCCTTTGGGGCCTGGGAGACCCAGTACTTC. Translation: CASSPFGAWETQYF. The V call is TRBV11-2, the J call TRBJ2-5, with D possibly matching TRBD1 (5 bases). The V and J ends lost 5 bases and 5 bases respectively, with 15 bases between them. CDR1 SGHAT and CDR2 FQNNGV come from the germline V gene. The CDR3 totals 14 residues.

The rearrangement uses TRBV12-3 or TRBV12-4 and TRBJ1-1, with D unclear. The ends were cut back, 5 bases at V and 6 bases at J, with 7 bases in the middle. The CDR3 extends over 11 amino acids. CDR3 residues: CASSRGSEAFF. CDR3 DNA sequence: TGTGCCAGCAGTAGAGGGTCTGAAGCTTTCTTT.

The genes are TRBV7-6 and TRBJ1-3; D remains ambiguous. Germline V CDR1 and CDR2: SGHVS, FNYEAQ. The CDR3 has 17 residues. Trimming took 1 base from V and 0 from J, leaving 13 bases between them. The CDR3, as DNA: TGTGCCAGCAGCTTAGGCACCGCCGGGAGCTCTGGAAACACCATATATTTT. Translation: CASSLGTAGSSGNTIYF.

The rearrangement uses TRBV19 and TRBJ1-1, with 8 positions matching TRBD1. Germline V gives CDR1 LNHDA, CDR2 SQIVND (reference sequence). V shed 6 bases and J 5 bases; nucleotides not matched to a gene: 14. The CDR3 length is 16 residues. CDR3 nucleotides: TGTGCCAGTAGGGCCTGGGGTCAGGGGGCGGAGACTGAAGCTTTCTTT. Encoded protein: CASRAWGQGAETEAFF. Looking up the rest from reference TRBV19 and TRBJ1-1 gives the full variable domain: DGGITQSPKYLFRKEGQNVTLSCEQNLNHDAMYWYRQDPGQGLRLIYYSQIVNDFQKGDIAEGYSVSREKKESFPLTVTSAQKNPTAFYLCASRAWGQGAETEAFFGQGTRLTVV.

This clone was counted a single time. This chain links TRBV7-2 with TRBJ2-5; D perhaps matches TRBD1 (5 bases). V lost 1 base and J 0 bases, leaving 9 bases between the germline ends. Germline V gene lookup returns CDR1 SGHTA and CDR2 FQGNSA. The CDR3 has 15 residues. In DNA form, the CDR3 reads TGTGCCAGCAGCTTAGGGGCCAGGGACCAAGAGACCCAGTACTTC. This sequence encodes CASSLGARDQETQYF.

This clone was observed once. The rearrangement joins TRBV5-4 to TRBJ1-2; possibly TRBD1 for D (6 bases). This CDR3 spans 13 amino acids. The germline V and J ends were trimmed by 9 bases and 2 bases, with 14 bases remaining between them. Germline CDR1 reads SGHNT; CDR2 reads YYREEE (reference sequence). CDR3 in amino acids: CATQGPINYGYTF. DNA for the CDR3: TGTGCCACGCAGGGGCCTATCAACTATGGCTACACCTTC.

The chain is built from TRBV6-6 and TRBJ1-2, with TRBD1 as a possible D gene (6 bases). Deletions cut 8 bases from V and 3 bases from J, with 13 bases between. The CDR3 is made up of 13 amino acids. The germline CDR1 and CDR2 sequences are MNHNY and SVGAGI (reference sequence). The CDR3 is CASQRGGYYGYTF. CDR3 DNA: TGTGCCAGCCAGCGAGGGGGATACTATGGCTACACCTTC.

This clone is a singleton in its sample. V is TRBV6-5 and J is TRBJ1-5; D is perhaps TRBD1 (6 bases). Germline V gene sequence: CDR1 MNHEY, CDR2 SVGAGI. The CDR3 covers 15 residues. V gave up 6 bases and J gave up 1 base, with 13 bases separating them. This chain's CDR3 is CASSSQQGSNQPQHF. CDR3 bases: TGTGCCAGCAGCTCCCAACAGGGAAGCAATCAGCCCCAGCATTTT.

The V call is TRBV3-1 (or the pseudogene TRBV3-2), the J call TRBJ2-3, with TRBD2 as a possible D gene (6 bases). Germline CDR1 is LGHDT and CDR2 is YNNKEL (reference sequence). The CDR3 covers 14 residues. The ends were cut back, 4 bases at V and 8 bases at J, with 16 bases in the middle. The CDR3 sequence: CASSPSWTTPTQYF. Here the CDR3 DNA reads TGTGCCAGCAGCCCATCCTGGACTACTCCTACGCAGTATTTT.

The rearrangement joins TRBV2 to TRBJ2-7, with 8 nucleotides matching TRBD1. V gave up 5 bases and J gave up 5 bases; unmatched junction bases: 14. The germline V gene encodes CDR1 SNHLY and CDR2 FYNNEI. There are 16 residues in the CDR3. The CDR3 loop is CASSLLTGGLYDEQYF. CDR3 bases: TGTGCCAGCAGTCTGCTTACAGGGGGGTTGTACGACGAGCAGTACTTC.

The chain joins TRBV7-9 to TRBJ2-2, with D perhaps matching TRBD1 (6 bases). CDR3 length equals 14 residues. Trimming left V 3 bases short and J 1 base short, with 6 bases between. Germline V gene sequence: CDR1 SEHNR, CDR2 FQNEAQ (reference sequence). CDR3 residues: CASSLTGNTGELFF. In DNA, the CDR3 is TGTGCCAGCAGCTTGACAGGGAACACCGGGGAGCTGTTTTTT.

The chain links TRBV24-1 to TRBJ2-1, with TRBD2 matching over 7 bases. CDR3 length: 17 residues. Looked up from germline, CDR1 is KGHDR and CDR2 is SFDVKD. The ends lost 5 bases at V and 1 base at J; junction bases unmatched: 10. In nucleotides, the CDR3 is TGTGCCACCAGTGGTTCCGGGGGGTTTGGGTCCTACAATGAGCAGTTCTTC. Amino acid sequence: CATSGSGGFGSYNEQFF.

The V call is TRBV19, the J call TRBJ1-6, with 9 bases identical to TRBD1. Looked up from germline, CDR1 is LNHDA and CDR2 is SQIVND (reference sequence). The ends lost 5 bases at V and 7 bases at J; junction bases unmatched: 6. This CDR3 is 15 amino acids long. CDR3 nucleotides: TGTGCCAGTAGTGATACAGGGGGCCAAAATTCACCCCTCCACTTT. The encoded protein is CASSDTGGQNSPLHF.

The chain recombines TRBV29-1 with TRBJ2-3, with D perhaps TRBD1 (7 bases). The CDR3 has 15 amino acids. Germline-derived CDR1 and CDR2 are SQVTM and ANQGSEA. V lost 3 bases, J lost 6 bases, and 19 bases lay in between. CDR3 DNA: TGCAGCGTTGACTTACAGGGGAGGTTTTCGGATACGCAGTATTTT. Protein product: CSVDLQGRFSDTQYF.

This chain joins TRBV7-2 and TRBJ2-5; TRBD1 matches 9 bases. V was clipped by 5 bases and J by 5 bases; unmatched bases: 3. This CDR3 is 13 amino acids long. Germline lookup yields CDR1 SGHTA and CDR2 FQGNSA. The CDR3 loop reads CASSADRGETQYF. The CDR3 nucleotides read TGTGCCAGCAGCGCCGACAGGGGGGAGACCCAGTACTTC.

This clone was detected a few times. The V gene is TRBV3-1 (or the pseudogene TRBV3-2), the J gene TRBJ2-1, with D hard to call. The CDR3 contains 15 residues. The V gene lost 4 bases and the J gene lost 0 bases, with 10 bases spanning the gap. Germline V lookup: CDR1 LGHDT, CDR2 YNNKEL (reference sequence). CDR3 nucleotide sequence: TGTGCCAGCAGCCCGACACTCAGCTCCTACAATGAGCAGTTCTTC. Protein product: CASSPTLSSYNEQFF.

The rearrangement joins TRBV7-9 to TRBJ2-4, with TRBD2 identical over 7 bases. CDR3 length equals 15 residues. J was trimmed by 6 bases and V by 5 bases; bases with no gene match: 10. Germline CDR1 reads SEHNR; CDR2 reads FQNEAQ (reference sequence). The CDR3 region has the DNA TGTGCCAGCAGCACTAGCGACCGTGGAGTAAACATTCAGTACTTC. This sequence encodes CASSTSDRGVNIQYF.

The V and J genes are TRBV19 and TRBJ1-2; 7 positions match TRBD1. V lost 7 bases and J lost 8; bases outside the gene matches: 4. This CDR3 contains 11 residues. CDR1 LNHDA and CDR2 SQIVND come from the germline V gene (reference sequence). CDR3 sequence (DNA): TGTGCCAGTATCTCAGGGGGGGGCTACACCTTC. It translates to CASISGGGYTF.

The rearrangement links TRBV9 to TRBJ1-6; tentative D call: TRBD1 (5 bases). The germline gives CDR1 SGDLS, CDR2 YYNGEE. This CDR3 comprises 13 residues. The V and J ends lost 3 bases and 9 bases respectively, with 10 bases between them. The CDR3 DNA reads as TGTGCCAGCAGCGACACGGGGGGTTCACCCCTCCACTTT. It yields the protein CASSDTGGSPLHF.

This chain joins TRBV5-6 and TRBJ1-2; D not resolved. CDR3 length: 13 amino acids. Germline V lookup: CDR1 SGHDT, CDR2 YYEEEE. Trimming pared 2 bases from V and 2 bases from J, leaving 7 bases between. Here the CDR3 DNA reads TGTGCCAGCAGCTTCAGGAGGAACTATGGCTACACCTTC. It is translated as CASSFRRNYGYTF. Supplemented by reference TRBV5-6 and TRBJ1-2, the full variable domain reads DAGVTQSPTHLIKTRGQQVTLRCSPKSGHDTVSWYQQALGQGPQFIFQYYEEEERQRGNFPDRFSGHQFPNYSSELNVNALLLGDSALYLCASSFRRNYGYTFGSGTRLTVV.

The CDR3 region is CSARDGVTQYF. CDR3 sequence (DNA): TGCAGTGCTAGAGACGGGGTTACGCAGTATTTT. The chain uses TRBV20-1 and TRBJ2-3; D perhaps matches TRBD2 (5 bases). CDR3 length: 11 residues. The V and J ends lost 0 bases and 8 bases respectively, with 6 bases between them. Germline lookup yields CDR1 DFQATT and CDR2 SNEGSKA (reference sequence).